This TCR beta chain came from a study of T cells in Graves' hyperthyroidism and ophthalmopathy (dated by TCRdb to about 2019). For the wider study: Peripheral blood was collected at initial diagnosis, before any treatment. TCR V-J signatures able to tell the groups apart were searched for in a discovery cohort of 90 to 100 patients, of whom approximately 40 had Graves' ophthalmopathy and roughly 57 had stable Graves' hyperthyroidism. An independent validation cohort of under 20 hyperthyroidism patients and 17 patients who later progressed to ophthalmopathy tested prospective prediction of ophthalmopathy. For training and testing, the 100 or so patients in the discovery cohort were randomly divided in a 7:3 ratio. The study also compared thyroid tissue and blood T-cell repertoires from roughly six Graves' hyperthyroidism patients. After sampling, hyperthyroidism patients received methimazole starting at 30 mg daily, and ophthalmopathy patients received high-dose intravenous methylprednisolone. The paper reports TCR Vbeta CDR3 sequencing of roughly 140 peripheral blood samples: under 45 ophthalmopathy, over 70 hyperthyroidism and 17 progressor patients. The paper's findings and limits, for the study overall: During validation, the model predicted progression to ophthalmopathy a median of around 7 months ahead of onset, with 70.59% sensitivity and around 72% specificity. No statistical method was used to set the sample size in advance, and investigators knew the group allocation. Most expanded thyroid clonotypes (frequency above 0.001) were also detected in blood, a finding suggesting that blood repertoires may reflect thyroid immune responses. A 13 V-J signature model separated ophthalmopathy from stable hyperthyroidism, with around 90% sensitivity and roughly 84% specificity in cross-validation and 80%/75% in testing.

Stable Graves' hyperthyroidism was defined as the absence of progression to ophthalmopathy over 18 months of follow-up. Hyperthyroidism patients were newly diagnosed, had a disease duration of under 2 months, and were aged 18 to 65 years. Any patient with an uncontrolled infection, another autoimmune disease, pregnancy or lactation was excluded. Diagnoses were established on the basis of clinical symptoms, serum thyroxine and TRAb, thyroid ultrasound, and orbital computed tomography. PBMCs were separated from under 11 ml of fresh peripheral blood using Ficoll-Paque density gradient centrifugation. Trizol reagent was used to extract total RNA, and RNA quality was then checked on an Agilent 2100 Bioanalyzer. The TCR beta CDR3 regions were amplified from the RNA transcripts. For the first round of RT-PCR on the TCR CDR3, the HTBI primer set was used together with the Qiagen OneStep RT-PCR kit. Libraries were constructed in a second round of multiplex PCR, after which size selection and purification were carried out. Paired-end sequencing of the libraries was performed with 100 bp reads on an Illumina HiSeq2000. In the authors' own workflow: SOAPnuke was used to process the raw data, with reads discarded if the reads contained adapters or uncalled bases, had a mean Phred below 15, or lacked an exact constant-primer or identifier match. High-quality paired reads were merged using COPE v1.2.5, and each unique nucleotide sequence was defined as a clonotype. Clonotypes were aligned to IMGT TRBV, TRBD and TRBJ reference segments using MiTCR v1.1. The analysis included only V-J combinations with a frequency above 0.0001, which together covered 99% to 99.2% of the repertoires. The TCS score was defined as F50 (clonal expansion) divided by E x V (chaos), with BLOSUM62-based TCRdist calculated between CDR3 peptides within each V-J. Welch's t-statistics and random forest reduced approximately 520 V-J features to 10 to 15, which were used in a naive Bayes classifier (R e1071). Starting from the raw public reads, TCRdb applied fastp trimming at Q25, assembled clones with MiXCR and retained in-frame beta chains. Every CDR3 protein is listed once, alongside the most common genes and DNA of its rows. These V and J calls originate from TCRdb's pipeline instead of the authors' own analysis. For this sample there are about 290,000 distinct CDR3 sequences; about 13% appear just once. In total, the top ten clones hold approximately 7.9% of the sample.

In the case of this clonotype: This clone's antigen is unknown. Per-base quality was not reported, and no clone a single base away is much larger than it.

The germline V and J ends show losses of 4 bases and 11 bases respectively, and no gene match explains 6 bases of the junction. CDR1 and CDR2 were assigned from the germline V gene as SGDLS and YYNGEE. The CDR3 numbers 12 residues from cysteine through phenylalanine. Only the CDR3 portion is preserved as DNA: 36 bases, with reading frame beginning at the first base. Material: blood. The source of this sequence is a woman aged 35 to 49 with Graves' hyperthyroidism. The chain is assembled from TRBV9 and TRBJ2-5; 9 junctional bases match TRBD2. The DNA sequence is TGTGCCAGCAGCTCGACTAGCGGAACACAGTACTTC. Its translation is CASSSTSGTQYF.